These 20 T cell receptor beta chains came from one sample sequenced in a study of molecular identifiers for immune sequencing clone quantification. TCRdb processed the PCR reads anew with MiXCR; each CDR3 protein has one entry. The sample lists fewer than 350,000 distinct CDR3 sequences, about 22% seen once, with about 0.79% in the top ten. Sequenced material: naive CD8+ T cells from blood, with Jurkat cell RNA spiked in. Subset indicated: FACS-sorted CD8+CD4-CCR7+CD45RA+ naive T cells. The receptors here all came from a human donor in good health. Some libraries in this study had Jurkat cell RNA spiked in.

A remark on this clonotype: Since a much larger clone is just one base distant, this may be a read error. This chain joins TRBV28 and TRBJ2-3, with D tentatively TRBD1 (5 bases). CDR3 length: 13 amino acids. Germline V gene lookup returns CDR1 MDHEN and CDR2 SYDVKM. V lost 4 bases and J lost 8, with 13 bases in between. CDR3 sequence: CASSWGRTGTQYF. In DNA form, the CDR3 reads TGTGCCAGCAGTTGGGGCAGGACGGGTACGCAGTATTTT.

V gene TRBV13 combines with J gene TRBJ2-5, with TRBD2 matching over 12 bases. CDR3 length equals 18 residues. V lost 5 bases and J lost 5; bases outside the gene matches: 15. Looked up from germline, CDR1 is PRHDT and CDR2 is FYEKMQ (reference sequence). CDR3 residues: CASSPFGLAGFNTETQYF. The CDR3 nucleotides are TGTGCCAGCAGCCCGTTTGGACTAGCGGGATTCAATACGGAGACCCAGTACTTC. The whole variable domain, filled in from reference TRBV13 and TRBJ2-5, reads AAGVIQSPRHLIKEKRETATLKCYPIPRHDTVYWYQQGPGQDPQFLISFYEKMQSDKGSIPDRFSAQQFSDYHSELNMSSLELGDSALYFCASSPFGLAGFNTETQYFGPGTRLLVL.

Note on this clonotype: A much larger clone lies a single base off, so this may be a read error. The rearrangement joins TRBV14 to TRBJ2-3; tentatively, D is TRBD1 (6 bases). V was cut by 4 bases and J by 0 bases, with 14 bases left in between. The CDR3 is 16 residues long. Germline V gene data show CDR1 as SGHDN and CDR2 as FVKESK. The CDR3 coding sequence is TGTGCCAGCAGCCGATTCGGGGACATAAGCACAGATACGCAGTATTTT. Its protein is CASSRFGDISTDTQYF. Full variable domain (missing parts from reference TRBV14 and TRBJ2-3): EAGVTQFPSHSVIEKGQTVTLRCDPISGHDNLYWYRRVMGKEIKFLLHFVKESKQDESGMPNNRFLAERTGGTYSTLKVQPAELEDSGVYFCASSRFGDISTDTQYFGPGTRLTVL.

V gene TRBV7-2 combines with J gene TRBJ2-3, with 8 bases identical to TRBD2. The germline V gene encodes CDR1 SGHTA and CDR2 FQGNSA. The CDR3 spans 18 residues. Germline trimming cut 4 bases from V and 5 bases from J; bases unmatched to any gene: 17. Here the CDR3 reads CASSSPSGTRLSGDTQYF. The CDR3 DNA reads TGTGCCAGCAGCTCGCCCTCCGGGACTAGGCTTTCGGGAGATACGCAGTATTTT.

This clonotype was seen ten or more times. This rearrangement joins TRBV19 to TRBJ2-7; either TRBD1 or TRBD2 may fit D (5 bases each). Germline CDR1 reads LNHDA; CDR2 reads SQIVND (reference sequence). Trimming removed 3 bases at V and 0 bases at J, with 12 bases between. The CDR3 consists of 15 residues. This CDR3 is CASSIGAENSYEQYF. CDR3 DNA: TGTGCCAGTAGTATCGGGGCAGAGAACTCCTACGAGCAGTACTTC.

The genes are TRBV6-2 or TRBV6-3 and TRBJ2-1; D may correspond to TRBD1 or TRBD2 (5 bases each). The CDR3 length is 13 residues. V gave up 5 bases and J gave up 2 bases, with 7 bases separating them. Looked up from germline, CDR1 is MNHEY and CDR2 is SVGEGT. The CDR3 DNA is TGTGCCAGCAGTATGGGGGCCTACAATGAGCAGTTCTTC. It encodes CASSMGAYNEQFF.

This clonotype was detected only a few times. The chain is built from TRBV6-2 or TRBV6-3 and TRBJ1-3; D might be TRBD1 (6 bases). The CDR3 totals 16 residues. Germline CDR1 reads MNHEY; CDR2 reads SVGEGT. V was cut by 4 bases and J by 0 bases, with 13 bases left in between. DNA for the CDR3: TGTGCCAGCAGTTCACCGGGACACCGCTCTGGAAACACCATATATTTT. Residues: CASSSPGHRSGNTIYF.

The CDR3 DNA reads as TGCAGTGCTAGAGATTGGGCCCAGGGGACCGACACCGGGGAGCTGTTTTTT. Protein sequence: CSARDWAQGTDTGELFF. The rearrangement links TRBV20-1 to TRBJ2-2; tentatively, D is TRBD1 (6 bases). This CDR3 comprises 17 residues. The V end lost 0 bases, the J end lost 3 bases, and 17 bases lay between the germline ends. CDR1 DFQATT and CDR2 SNEGSKA come from the germline V gene (reference sequence).

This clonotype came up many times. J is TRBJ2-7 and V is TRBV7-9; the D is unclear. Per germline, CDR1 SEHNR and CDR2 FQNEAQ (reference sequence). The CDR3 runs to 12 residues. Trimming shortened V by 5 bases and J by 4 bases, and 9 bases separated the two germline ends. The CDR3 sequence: CASSPLGYEQYF. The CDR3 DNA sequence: TGTGCCAGCAGCCCGCTGGGTTACGAGCAGTACTTC.

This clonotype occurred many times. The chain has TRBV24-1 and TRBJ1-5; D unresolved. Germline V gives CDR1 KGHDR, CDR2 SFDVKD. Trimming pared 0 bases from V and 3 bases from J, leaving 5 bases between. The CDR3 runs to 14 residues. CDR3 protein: CATSDLAVNQPQHF. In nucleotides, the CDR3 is TGTGCCACCAGTGATTTGGCAGTCAATCAGCCCCAGCATTTT.

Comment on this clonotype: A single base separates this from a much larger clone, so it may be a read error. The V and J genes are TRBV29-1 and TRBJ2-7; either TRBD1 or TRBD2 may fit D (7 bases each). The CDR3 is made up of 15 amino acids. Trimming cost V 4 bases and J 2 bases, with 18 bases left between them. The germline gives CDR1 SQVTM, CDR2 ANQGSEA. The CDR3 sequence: CSVGLTAGGAYEQYF. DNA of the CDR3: TGCAGCGTTGGCCTAACTGCAGGGGGGGCCTACGAGCAGTACTTC.

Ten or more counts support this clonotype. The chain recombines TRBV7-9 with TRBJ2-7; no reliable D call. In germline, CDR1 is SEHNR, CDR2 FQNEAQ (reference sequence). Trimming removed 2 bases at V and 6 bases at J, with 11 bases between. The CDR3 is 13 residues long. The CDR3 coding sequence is TGTGCCAGCAGCTTACCCTCTACCTCCGAGCAGTACTTC. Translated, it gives CASSLPSTSEQYF.

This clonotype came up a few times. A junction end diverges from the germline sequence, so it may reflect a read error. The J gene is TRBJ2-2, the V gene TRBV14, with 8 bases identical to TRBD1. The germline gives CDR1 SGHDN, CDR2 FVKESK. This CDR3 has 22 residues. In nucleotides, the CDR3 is TGTGCCAGCAGCCAAGAGCCCGGAGTGACAGGGGAAGCGGGCCCTACGCCCGGGGAGCTGTCTTTT. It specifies CASSQEPGVTGEAGPTPGELSF.

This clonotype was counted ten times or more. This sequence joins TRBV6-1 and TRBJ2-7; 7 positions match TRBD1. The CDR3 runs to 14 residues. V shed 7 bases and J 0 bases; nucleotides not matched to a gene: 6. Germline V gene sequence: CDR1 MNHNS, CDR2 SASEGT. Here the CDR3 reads CASIPTGISYEQYF. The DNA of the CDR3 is TGTGCCAGCATTCCGACAGGGATCTCCTACGAGCAGTACTTC.

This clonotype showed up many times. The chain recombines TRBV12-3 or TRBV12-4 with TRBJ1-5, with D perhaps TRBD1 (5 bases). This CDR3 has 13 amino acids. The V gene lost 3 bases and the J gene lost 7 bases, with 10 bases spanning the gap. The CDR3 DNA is TGTGCCAGCAGTTTGGGGCGGGGACAGCCCCAGCATTTT. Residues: CASSLGRGQPQHF.

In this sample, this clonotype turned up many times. CDR3 bases: TGTGGACAAAAAACGGGAAACACCATATATTTT. It codes for CGQKTGNTIYF. The chain is built from TRBV30 and TRBJ1-3; D is uncertain. The CDR3 spans 11 residues. Germline V CDR1 and CDR2: GTSNPN, SVGIG (reference sequence).

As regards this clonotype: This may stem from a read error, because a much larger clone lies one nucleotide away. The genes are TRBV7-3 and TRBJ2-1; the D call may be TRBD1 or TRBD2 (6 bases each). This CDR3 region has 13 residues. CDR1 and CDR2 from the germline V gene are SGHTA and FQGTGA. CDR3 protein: CASGFPGGHEQFF. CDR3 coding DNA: TGTGCCAGCGGCTTCCCCGGGGGCCATGAGCAGTTCTTC.

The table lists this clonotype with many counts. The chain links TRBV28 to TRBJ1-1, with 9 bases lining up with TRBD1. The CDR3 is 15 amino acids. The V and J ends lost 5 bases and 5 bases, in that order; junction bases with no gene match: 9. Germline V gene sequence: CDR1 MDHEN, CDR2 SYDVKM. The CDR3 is CASSLYRGLATEAFF. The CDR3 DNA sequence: TGTGCCAGCAGTCTTTACAGGGGGCTTGCGACTGAAGCTTTCTTT.

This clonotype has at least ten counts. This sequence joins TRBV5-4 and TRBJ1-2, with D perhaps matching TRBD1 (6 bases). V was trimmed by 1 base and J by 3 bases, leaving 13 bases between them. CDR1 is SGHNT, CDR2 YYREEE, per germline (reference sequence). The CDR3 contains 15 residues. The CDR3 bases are TGTGCCAGCAGCTTGTGGACGGGGGCCGACTATGGCTACACCTTC. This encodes CASSLWTGADYGYTF.

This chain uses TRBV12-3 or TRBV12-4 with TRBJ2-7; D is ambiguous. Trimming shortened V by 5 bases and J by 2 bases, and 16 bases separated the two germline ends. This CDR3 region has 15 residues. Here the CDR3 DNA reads TGTGCCAGCAGTATGGCCGCCGACCATACCTACGAGCAGTACTTC. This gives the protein CASSMAADHTYEQYF.